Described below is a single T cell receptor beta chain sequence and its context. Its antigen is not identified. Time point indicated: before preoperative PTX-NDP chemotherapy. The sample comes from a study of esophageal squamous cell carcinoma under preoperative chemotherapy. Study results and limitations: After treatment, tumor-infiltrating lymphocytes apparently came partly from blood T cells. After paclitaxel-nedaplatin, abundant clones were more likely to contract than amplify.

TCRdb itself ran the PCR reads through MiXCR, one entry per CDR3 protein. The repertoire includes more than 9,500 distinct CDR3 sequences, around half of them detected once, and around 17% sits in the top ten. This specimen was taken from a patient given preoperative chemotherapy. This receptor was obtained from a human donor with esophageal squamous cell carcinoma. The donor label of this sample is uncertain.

CDR3 region: CASSSAIGSSYNEQFF. CDR3 DNA sequence: TGTGCCAGCAGCTCAGCCATTGGGAGCTCCTACAATGAGCAGTTCTTC. V usage is TRBV9 and J usage is TRBJ2-1; D perhaps matches TRBD2 (5 bases). This CDR3 has 16 amino acids. Between the trimmed V and J ends, which lost 4 bases and 0 bases, there was a span of 14 bases. Germline-derived CDR1 and CDR2 are SGDLS and YYNGEE.